This record concerns one T cell receptor (beta chain) sequence. As yet, its antigen is unknown. Germline-derived CDR1 and CDR2 are SGHVS and FNYEAQ. The CDR3 sequence is 15 residues long. Trimming cost V 5 bases and J 7 bases; bases outside gene matches: 6. This record comes from a study of T-cell reconstitution after alpha-beta-depleted transplantation in children. Overall study results and limits: About two months after transplant, alpha-beta T cells reportedly came from several hundred expanded graft clones. Fresh T-cell production supplied most of the T-cell counts and diversity seen one year after transplant. In some patients, recipient T cells and intrathymic progenitors surviving conditioning explained high day-60 diversity.

For TCRbeta, the library was prepared with unique molecular identifiers. Each CDR3 protein is one row after TCRdb ran MiXCR on the PCR reads. The table includes about 440,000 distinct CDR3 sequences, around two fifths detected once. The rearrangement uses TRBV7-6 and TRBJ2-2; 11 nucleotides match TRBD2. The TCR was taken from a girl aged 2 to 10 with aplastic anemia, due to receive a stem cell transplant. Material: PBMCs, obtained before TCRalphabeta/CD19-depleted stem cell transplant. DNA for the CDR3: TGTGCCAGCAGCACCCTGACTAGCGGGGTCGGGGAGCTGTTTTTT. Protein: CASSTLTSGVGELFF.